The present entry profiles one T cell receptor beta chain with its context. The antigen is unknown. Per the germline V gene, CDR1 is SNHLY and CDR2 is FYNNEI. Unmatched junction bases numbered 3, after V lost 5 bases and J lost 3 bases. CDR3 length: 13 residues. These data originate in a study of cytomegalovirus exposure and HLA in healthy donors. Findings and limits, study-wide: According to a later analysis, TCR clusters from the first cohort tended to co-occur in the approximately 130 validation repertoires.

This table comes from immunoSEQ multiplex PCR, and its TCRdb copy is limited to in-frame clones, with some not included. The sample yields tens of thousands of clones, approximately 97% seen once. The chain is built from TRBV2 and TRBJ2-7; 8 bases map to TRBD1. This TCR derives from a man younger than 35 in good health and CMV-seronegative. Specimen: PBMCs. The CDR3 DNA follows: TGTGCCAGCAGTCTTACAGGGGGCTACGAGCAGTACTTC. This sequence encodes CASSLTGGYEQYF.